This T cell receptor (beta chain) was observed in a study of T-cell memory formation after mild COVID-19. TCRdb fed the 5' RACE reads into MiXCR, producing one record per CDR3 protein. The table lists about 500,000 distinct CDR3 sequences, around 21% of them singletons. V dropped 0 bases and J dropped 2; count of bases not matched to a gene: 11. Germline V gene lookup returns CDR1 SQVTM and CDR2 ANQGSEA. This CDR3 contains 17 residues. The chain joins TRBV29-1 to TRBJ2-7, with 9 bases identical to TRBD1. What was sequenced was PBMCs or a T cell subset sorted from them (not recorded which). The receptor's source is an adult woman who had mild COVID-19 (a few samples of this study predate the infection). Cell type and time point are not known. The chain's CDR3 is CSVEDLRGQGGTYEQYF. CDR3 sequence (DNA): TGCAGCGTTGAAGATCTTAGGGGACAGGGAGGGACCTACGAGCAGTACTTC.